The 11 T cell receptor beta chains below were found in one sample sequenced in a study of blood T cell repertoires in COVID-19. Method: immunoSEQ multiplex PCR; TCRdb's copy keeps in-frame clones and lacks some. The data hold about 170,000 clones, with approximately 80% observed a single time. The sample consisted of peripheral blood. Receptors were obtained from a woman of 80 years or more with acute or convalescent COVID-19.

The chain uses TRBV5-1 and TRBJ2-1, with D maybe TRBD1 (5 bases). In germline, CDR1 is SGHRS, CDR2 YFSETQ. Deletions cut 2 bases from V and 9 bases from J, with 12 bases between. The CDR3 length is 13 residues. The DNA of the CDR3 is TGCGCCAGCAGCTTAACACAGGAAATTGAGCAGTTCTTC. It translates to CASSLTQEIEQFF.

This chain links TRBV10-2 with TRBJ2-5; D might be TRBD2 (5 bases). CDR3 length equals 14 residues. Trimming removed 8 bases from V and 5 bases from J, with 18 bases in between. CDR1 and CDR2 (germline): WSHSY, SAAADI. For the CDR3, the DNA is TGCGCCAGCGGCGGGCAGAGGCCGGGGGAGACCCAGTACTTC. Residues: CASGGQRPGETQYF.

The V and J genes are TRBV6-2 or TRBV6-3 and TRBJ1-1; tentative D call: TRBD1 (6 bases). The CDR3 is 15 residues long. Germline V gene sequence: CDR1 MNHEY, CDR2 SVGEGT. Trimming pared 4 bases from V and 1 base from J, leaving 13 bases between. This CDR3 reads CASSSRGGTNTEAFF. DNA of the CDR3: TGTGCCAGCAGTTCTCGTGGGGGCACGAACACTGAAGCTTTCTTT.

The chain is built from TRBV19 and TRBJ1-2; TRBD1 aligns across 10 bases. This CDR3 has 13 residues. Germline CDR1 and CDR2: LNHDA and SQIVND (reference sequence). Unmatched junction bases numbered 1, after V lost 5 bases and J lost 4 bases. CDR3 sequence reads: CASSRTGGYGYTF. CDR3 nucleotides: TGTGCCAGTAGTCGGACAGGGGGCTATGGCTACACCTTC.

CDR3 bases: TGTGCCAGCAGACAGGGATTGGGGAACACTGAAGCTTTCTTT. This codes for CASRQGLGNTEAFF. J is TRBJ1-1 and V is TRBV25-1; weak D call: TRBD1 (6 bases). The germline gives CDR1 MGHDK, CDR2 SYGVNS. CDR3 length: 14 residues. V was clipped by 6 bases and J by 1 base, with 12 bases between them.

The rearrangement uses TRBV20-1 and TRBJ1-5; D unresolved. Trimming cost V 3 bases and J 8 bases, with 8 bases left between them. This CDR3 has 11 residues. Germline values: CDR1 DFQATT, CDR2 SNEGSKA (reference sequence). CDR3 protein: CSASENEPQHF. In DNA, the CDR3 is TGCAGTGCTAGCGAGAACGAGCCCCAGCATTTT.

On this clone: This sample also contains other DNA sequences that code for the same CDR3. J is TRBJ1-4 and V is TRBV7-2; D unresolved. This CDR3 is 14 amino acids long. Deletions cut 1 base from V and 4 bases from J, with 7 bases between. Germline V gives CDR1 SGHTA, CDR2 FQGNSA. For the CDR3, the DNA is TGTGCCAGCAGCTTAGGGGGAGGTAATGAAAAACTGTTTTTT. Amino acid sequence: CASSLGGGNEKLFF.

This chain links TRBV11-2 with TRBJ2-5; the match to TRBD2 covers 14 bases. Per the germline V gene, CDR1 is SGHAT and CDR2 is FQNNGV. Germline trimming cut 5 bases from V and 5 bases from J; bases unmatched to any gene: 7. The CDR3 runs to 16 residues. CDR3 amino acids: CASSPGTSGSRETQYF. Here the CDR3 DNA reads TGTGCCAGCAGCCCTGGGACTAGCGGGAGTCGGGAGACCCAGTACTTC.

The rearrangement links TRBV5-5 to TRBJ2-1; 14 positions agree with TRBD2. The CDR3 extends over 16 amino acids. V trimming: 4 bases; J trimming: 9 bases; junction bases outside the gene matches: 9. Germline V CDR1 and CDR2: SGHKS, YYEKEE (reference sequence). The CDR3 region is CASSIQGLAGGLEQFF. CDR3 sequence (DNA): TGTGCCAGCAGCATCCAAGGACTAGCGGGAGGACTTGAGCAGTTCTTC.

This chain uses TRBV2 with TRBJ1-5; no clear D gene. V lost 7 bases and J lost 4, with 14 bases in between. CDR3 length: 14 residues. The germline gives CDR1 SNHLY, CDR2 FYNNEI. The CDR3 region has the DNA TGTGCCAGCACTCCGGATCGGGGTAATCAGCCCCAGCATTTT. It specifies CASTPDRGNQPQHF.

The chain carries TRBV9 and TRBJ2-3; D is undetermined. Germline CDR1 reads SGDLS; CDR2 reads YYNGEE. This CDR3 contains 14 residues. V was cut by 2 bases and J by 3 bases, with 10 bases left in between. The CDR3 loop is CASSVLSGTDTQYF. CDR3 DNA sequence: TGTGCCAGCAGCGTCCTGTCCGGTACAGATACGCAGTATTTT.